This TCR beta chain is from a study of T cells in localized non-small cell lung cancer. Findings and limits, study-wide: Longer survival (overall) was linked to higher T cell density in blood. The study sequenced only one region of the tumor. As a result, intratumor heterogeneity could not be excluded and remains possible.

The CDR3 runs to 15 residues. Germline CDR1 reads KGHSH; CDR2 reads LQKENI. This clone was found once. No antigen is known for it. One end of the junction does not line up with germline, which may come from a read error. Only in-frame clones appear in the TCRdb table, and some are missing; sequencing was by immunoSEQ multiplex PCR. The table includes around 53,000 clones, around 80% detected once. Sample: PBMCs, taken before any cancer treatment. The sequence was collected from a woman between 40 and 69 years old with stage II lung adenocarcinoma. This rearrangement joins TRBV18 to TRBJ1-1; 9 bases map to TRBD1. CDR3 region: CASLPQGAGNTEAFF. CDR3 coding DNA: TGTGCCAGCTTACCACAGGGGGCAGGGAACACTGAAGCTTTCTTT.